The 2 T cell receptor beta chains below all came from one sample that was sequenced in a study of T cell responses to AZD1222 COVID-19 vaccine. Libraries were prepared by immunoSEQ multiplex PCR; TCRdb keeps only in-frame clonotypes and omits some of them. This sample carries more than 85,000 clones, approximately 90% of them seen once, and the ten largest clones take about 2.3%. This sample comprised peripheral blood, obtained on day 0 of AZD1222 vaccination. The receptors originated from an adult in good health.

V gene TRBV4-2 combines with J gene TRBJ2-7, with 15 bases aligning to TRBD2. The CDR3 has 19 residues. Trimming cost V 1 base and J 3 bases; bases outside gene matches: 10. Germline V CDR1 and CDR2: LGHNA, YNFKEQ. The CDR3, as DNA: TGTGCCAGCAGCCAAGTCTGGACTAGCGGGGGGGCCGCTGGCTACGAGCAGTACTTC. Protein: CASSQVWTSGGAAGYEQYF.

This chain uses TRBV24-1 with TRBJ2-6; no clear D gene. Germline-derived CDR1 and CDR2 are KGHDR and SFDVKD. The CDR3 consists of 17 residues. V was clipped by 4 bases and J by 0 bases, with 12 bases between them. CDR3 residues: CATSEPGRSSGANVLTF. CDR3 sequence (DNA): TGTGCCACCAGTGAACCGGGCCGAAGCTCTGGGGCCAACGTCCTGACTTTC.